A single sample is the source of the 8 T cell receptor beta chains below, sequenced in a study of blood T cell repertoires in COVID-19. Here immunoSEQ multiplex PCR was the method, and the copy in TCRdb shows in-frame clones only, minus some. The sample yields about 270,000 clones, around 93% seen once. Sample: PBMCs or T cells enriched from blood (not recorded which). The receptors here all came from a man aged 40-55 years who had been exposed to COVID-19.

This chain joins TRBV7-2 and TRBJ2-3; 9 bases fit TRBD2. From germline, CDR1 is SGHTA and CDR2 FQGNSA. The CDR3 is 16 residues long. The J segment lost 4 bases and the V segment lost 1 base, leaving 6 bases of the junction unmatched. The CDR3 DNA is TGTGCCAGCAGCTTAGGGGCTAGCGGGATGCCAGATACGCAGTATTTT. Its translation: CASSLGASGMPDTQYF.

The chain has TRBV30 and TRBJ1-2, with D possibly matching TRBD1 (6 bases). V lost 0 bases to trimming and J lost 8 bases, with 13 bases between them. Germline CDR1 and CDR2: GTSNPN and SVGIG (reference sequence). The CDR3 is 13 residues long. The CDR3 nucleotides read TGTGCCTGGAGTGTACTTGGCAGGGGCGGCTACACCTTC. Translation: CAWSVLGRGGYTF.

V usage is TRBV9 and J usage is TRBJ2-2; no reliable D call. The CDR3 length is 12 residues. The germline V and J ends were trimmed by 3 bases and 6 bases, with 6 bases remaining between them. CDR1 and CDR2 from the germline V gene are SGDLS and YYNGEE. The CDR3 DNA sequence: TGTGCCAGCAGCGCACTCCCCGGGGAGCTGTTTTTT. Translated, it gives CASSALPGELFF.

The rearrangement uses TRBV5-4 and TRBJ2-6; 11 bases are shared with TRBD1. This CDR3 contains 17 residues. Losses at the gene ends were 4 bases for V and 0 bases for J; bases not matched to a gene: 3. Germline V gene sequence: CDR1 SGHNT, CDR2 YYREEE (reference sequence). In nucleotides, the CDR3 is TGTGCCAGCAGCGGGGACAGGGGGACCTCTGGGGCCAACGTCCTGACTTTC. This codes for CASSGDRGTSGANVLTF.

This clone came up once. The chain uses TRBV6-2 or TRBV6-3 and TRBJ2-1, with 8 bases that match TRBD1. After removal of 4 bases from V and 4 bases from J, the junction contained 15 bases not matched to a gene. The CDR3 is made up of 18 amino acids. Germline CDR1 reads MNHEY; CDR2 reads SVGEGT. The chain's CDR3 is CASSSTGGRLTLYNEQFF. CDR3 sequence (DNA): TGTGCCAGCAGTTCCACAGGGGGTAGGCTAACTTTATACAATGAGCAGTTCTTC.

This chain joins TRBV28 and TRBJ2-1; 8 bases line up with TRBD2. The CDR3 is made up of 15 amino acids. Trimming at V came to 6 bases and at J to 1 base, leaving 5 bases not matched to a gene. CDR1 and CDR2 from the germline V gene are MDHEN and SYDVKM. CDR3 protein: CASRTSGSSYNEQFF. The DNA of the CDR3 is TGTGCCAGCAGAACAAGCGGGAGTTCCTACAATGAGCAGTTCTTC.

The DNA of the CDR3 is TGCGCCAGCAGCGCGGGACAGGATAATTCACCCCTCCACTTT. Amino acids: CASSAGQDNSPLHF. This sequence joins TRBV5-1 and TRBJ1-6; 8 bases agree with TRBD1. V lost 4 bases, J lost 5 bases, and 2 bases stayed unmatched. From germline, CDR1 is SGHRS and CDR2 YFSETQ. This CDR3 has 14 amino acids.

Here the CDR3 DNA reads TGCAGCGCCCAAGACAGGGAGCACTATGGCTACACCTTC. Encoded protein: CSAQDREHYGYTF. This chain links TRBV29-1 with TRBJ1-2; 7 nucleotides agree with TRBD1. The ends lost 7 bases at V and 3 bases at J; junction bases unmatched: 8. Germline V gene data show CDR1 as SQVTM and CDR2 as ANQGSEA. The CDR3 is 13 amino acids. Based on the CDR3 plus reference TRBV29-1 and TRBJ1-2, the full variable domain is SAVISQKPSRDICQRGTSLTIQCQVDSQVTMMFWYRQQPGQSLTLIATANQGSEATYESGFVIDKFPISRPNLTFSTLTVSNMSPEDSSIYLCSAQDREHYGYTFGSGTRLTVV.